This passage covers 20 T cell receptor beta chains from one sample sequenced in a study of T cell repertoires in cytomegalovirus infection. One entry per CDR3 protein, called by TCRdb with MiXCR from the reads. The table has around 900,000 distinct CDR3 sequences, approximately 31% seen once; the top ten hold about an eighth. Their antigen targets remain unknown. The source material was cultured CD8+ T cells from PBMCs, sampled from culture after CMV antigen stimulation. These receptors were obtained from a human donor in good health (CMV status not recorded). Some clones in this sample may be carry-over from other donors' samples.

In regard to this clonotype: This may come from a read error, since a much larger clone is one base off. The genes are TRBV7-8 and TRBJ1-1; unclear D gene. Germline assignment: CDR1 SGHVS and CDR2 FQNEAQ. The CDR3 is 15 amino acids. The CDR3 spells CVSSLEADQNTEAFF. In DNA form, the CDR3 reads TGTGTCAGCAGCTTAGAAGCGGACCAGAACACTGAAGCTTTCTTT.

As for this clonotype: The CDR3 end shows no conserved phenylalanine or tryptophan, and so a read error is likely. This chain uses TRBV27 with TRBJ1-5; TRBD1 matches at 8 bases. Germline V gives CDR1 MNHEY, CDR2 SMNVEV (reference sequence). CDR3 length: 15 residues. The ends lost 5 bases at V and 4 bases at J; junction bases unmatched: 7. CDR3: CASSQDYRGNQPQHL. The CDR3 DNA sequence: TGTGCCAGCAGTCAGGACTACAGGGGGAATCAGCCCCAGCATCTT.

This chain uses TRBV7-1 with TRBJ1-2, with 8 nucleotides matching TRBD1. TRBV7-1 belongs to the ORF category, with a function that is uncertain. The CDR3 spans 14 residues. V trimming: 5 bases; J trimming: 7 bases; junction bases outside the gene matches: 9. The CDR3 loop is CASSLSGGAFGYTF. The CDR3 nucleotides are TGTGCCAGCAGCCTGTCAGGGGGCGCCTTTGGCTACACCTTC.

V is TRBV7-3 and J is TRBJ1-6; no definite D call. The CDR3 loop spans 13 amino acids. Germline V gene lookup returns CDR1 SGHTA and CDR2 FQGTGA. Trimming left V 2 bases short and J 7 bases short, with 6 bases between. The CDR3 DNA reads TGTGCCAGCAGCTTAGAAATCAATTCACCCCTCCACTTT. The encoded protein is CASSLEINSPLHF.

This clonotype was detected only a few times. The chain is built from TRBV7-8 and TRBJ2-1; the D gene could be TRBD1 or TRBD2 (7 bases each). The CDR3 covers 16 residues. V was cut by 5 bases and J by 7 bases, with 21 bases left in between. Germline lookup yields CDR1 SGHVS and CDR2 FQNEAQ. CDR3 residues: CASSPGSQGGLNEQFF. As DNA, the CDR3 is TGTGCCAGCAGCCCAGGTTCCCAGGGGGGGCTGAATGAGCAGTTCTTC.

Turning to this clonotype: A read error may produce the germline difference seen at one junction end. The chain joins TRBV7-6 to TRBJ2-5, with 7 bases aligning to TRBD2. Germline CDR1 SGHVS, CDR2 FNYEAQ. The CDR3 covers 13 residues. The CDR3 here is CASSLTAGETQYF. CDR3 nucleotide sequence: TGTGCTAGCAGCTTAACAGCGGGGGAGACCCAGTACTTC.

This clonotype was recorded at least ten times. The genes are TRBV7-2 and TRBJ2-1, with 7 bases fitting TRBD2. J lost 0 bases, V lost 2 bases, and 4 bases had no gene match. This CDR3 has 16 residues. The germline CDR1 and CDR2 sequences are SGHTA and FQGNSA. The CDR3 region is CASSLWSGNSYNEQFF. The DNA for the CDR3 is TGTGCCAGCAGCTTATGGAGCGGGAACTCCTACAATGAGCAGTTCTTC.

On this clonotype itself: Being one base from a much bigger clone, this may be a read error. The chain couples TRBV6-5 to TRBJ2-7; no clear D. Between the trimmed V and J ends, which lost 6 bases and 2 bases, there was a span of 14 bases. The CDR3 runs 14 residues. CDR1 is MNHEY, CDR2 SVGAGI, per germline. CDR3: CASSLIGRTYEQYF. CDR3 nucleotides: TGTGCCAGCAGCCTAATAGGGCGGACCTACGAGCAGTACTTC.

Only a few counts were recorded for this clonotype. The rearrangement joins TRBV6-1 to TRBJ2-7; tentatively, D is TRBD2 (6 bases). The germline gives CDR1 MNHNS, CDR2 SASEGT. With 0 bases removed from V and 2 bases from J, the gap between germline ends came to 11 bases. The length of the CDR3 is 15 residues. CDR3: CASSEALGGTYEQYV. CDR3 DNA: TGTGCCAGCAGTGAAGCTCTCGGAGGGACCTACGAGCAGTACGTC.

This clonotype was detected only a few times. This sequence joins TRBV7-8 and TRBJ1-5, with D unresolved. The germline V gene has CDR1 SGHVS and CDR2 FQNEAQ. V was shortened by 3 bases and J by 3 bases, with 9 bases between the two germline ends. The CDR3 extends over 14 amino acids. The CDR3 coding sequence is TGTGCCAGCAGCTTGGAGGAGCACAATCAGCCCCAGCATTTT. It is translated as CASSLEEHNQPQHF. Based on the CDR3 plus reference TRBV7-8 and TRBJ1-5, the full variable domain is GAGVSQSPRYKVAKRGQDVALRCDPISGHVSLFWYQQALGQGPEFLTYFQNEAQLDKSGLPSDRFFAERPEGSVSTLKIQRTQQEDSAVYLCASSLEEHNQPQHFGDGTRLSIL.

This clonotype was detected many times. The V and J genes are TRBV7-2 and TRBJ1-4, with 8 bases identical to TRBD1. The CDR3 is 16 amino acids. Looked up from germline, CDR1 is SGHTA and CDR2 is FQGNSA. The V and J ends lost 4 bases and 8 bases, in that order; junction bases with no gene match: 12. CDR3 coding DNA: TGTGCCAGCAGCTCCAGTCAGGGGGCGCTGGGGGAAAAACTGTTTTTT. Amino acid sequence: CASSSSQGALGEKLFF.

In its sample, this clonotype was seen a few times. The genes are TRBV12-3 or TRBV12-4 and TRBJ2-5; D gene uncertain. The CDR3 length is 12 residues. The V and J ends lost 6 bases and 5 bases respectively, with 10 bases between them. The CDR3 region has the DNA TGTGCCAGCAGACAGATGGGGGAGACCCAGTACTTC. As protein: CASRQMGETQYF.

This clonotype was detected only a few times. The rearrangement uses TRBV28 and TRBJ2-1; weak D call: TRBD2 (6 bases). Trimming left V 5 bases short and J 5 bases short, with 16 bases between. CDR3 length: 15 amino acids. From germline, CDR1 is MDHEN and CDR2 SYDVKM. As DNA, the CDR3 is TGTGCCAGCAGTCCCGGGACTCTTAGAAACAATGAGCAGTTCTTC. Protein: CASSPGTLRNNEQFF.

This clonotype was observed a handful of times. The chain is built from TRBV4-2 and TRBJ1-6; 7 bases agree with TRBD1. The germline gives CDR1 LGHNA, CDR2 YNFKEQ. The CDR3 runs to 16 residues. V shed 4 bases and J 7 bases; nucleotides not matched to a gene: 10. For the CDR3, the DNA is TGTGCCAGCAGCCCCAATGCCGGGACAGTGAATTCACCCCTCCACTTT. Translating it yields CASSPNAGTVNSPLHF.

Notes on this clonotype: This CDR3 fails to terminate in the conserved phenylalanine or tryptophan, so it likely reflects a read error. The J gene is TRBJ1-1, the V gene TRBV7-9, with 9 nucleotides matching TRBD1. Germline CDR1 is SEHNR and CDR2 is FQNEAQ (reference sequence). With 8 bases clipped from V and 5 bases from J, the junction kept 9 bases outside the gene matches. This CDR3 spans 14 amino acids. The CDR3 loop is CASGKQGASTEAFL. DNA of the CDR3: TGTGCCAGCGGCAAACAGGGGGCATCGACTGAAGCTTTCTTA.

The genes are TRBV7-9 and TRBJ1-2, with TRBD1 matching over 7 bases. The CDR3 totals 16 residues. Germline CDR1 and CDR2: SEHNR and FQNEAQ (reference sequence). J lost 3 bases, V lost 5 bases, and 12 bases had no gene match. CDR3 DNA: TGTGCCAGCAGCGCTTCAAACACCGGGACAGACTATGGCTACACCTTC. This encodes CASSASNTGTDYGYTF.

This clonotype has more than one count but fewer than ten. The rearrangement links TRBV6-2 or TRBV6-3 to TRBJ2-7; D gene ambiguous. With 4 bases removed from V and 5 bases from J, the gap between germline ends came to 18 bases. This CDR3 has 15 residues. Germline loops: CDR1 MNHEY, CDR2 SVGEGT. CDR3 protein: CASSFTSTTIDEQYF. CDR3 DNA sequence: TGTGCCAGCAGTTTCACCTCGACAACTATAGACGAGCAGTACTTC.

On this clonotype: A much larger clone is a single base away; this may be a read error. The chain links TRBV7-2 to TRBJ1-4, with unresolved D. This CDR3 spans 18 amino acids. The germline V gene has CDR1 SGHTA and CDR2 FQGNSA. CDR3 coding DNA: TGTGTCAGCAGCTTACGGGTTAATTGGCAGCAGAATAATGAAAAACTGTTTTTT. Translating it yields CVSSLRVNWQQNNEKLFF.

The gene calls are TRBV6-6 and TRBJ2-7; TRBD1 matches at 7 bases. Germline-derived CDR1 and CDR2 are MNHNY and SVGAGI (reference sequence). Trimming removed 5 bases from V and 2 bases from J; junction bases left unmatched: 12. This CDR3 has 16 amino acids. The CDR3 is CASSRSTGTEAYEQYV. The DNA for the CDR3 is TGTGCCAGCAGTCGATCGACCGGGACAGAAGCCTACGAGCAGTACGTC.

V is TRBV2 and J is TRBJ2-3, with a weak D call TRBD1 (5 bases). In germline, CDR1 is SNHLY, CDR2 FYNNEI. This CDR3 has 16 amino acids. The V end lost 4 bases, the J end lost 4 bases, and 18 bases lay between the germline ends. The CDR3 protein is CASSGFSRVFADTQYF. DNA of the CDR3: TGTGCCAGCAGTGGATTTAGCAGGGTATTCGCAGATACGCAGTATTTT.